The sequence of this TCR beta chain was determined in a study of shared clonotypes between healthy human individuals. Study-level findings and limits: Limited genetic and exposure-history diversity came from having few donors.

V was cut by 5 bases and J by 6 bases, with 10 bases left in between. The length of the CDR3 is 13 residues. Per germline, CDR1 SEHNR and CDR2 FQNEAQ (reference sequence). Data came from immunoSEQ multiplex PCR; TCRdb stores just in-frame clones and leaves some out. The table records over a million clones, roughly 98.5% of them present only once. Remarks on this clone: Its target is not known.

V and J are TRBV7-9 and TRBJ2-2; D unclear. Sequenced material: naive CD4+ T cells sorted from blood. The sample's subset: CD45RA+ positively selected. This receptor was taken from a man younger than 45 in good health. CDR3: CASSIQVAGELFF. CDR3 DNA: TGTGCCAGCAGCATCCAGGTAGCCGGGGAGCTGTTTTTT. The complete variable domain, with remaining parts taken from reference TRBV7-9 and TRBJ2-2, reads DTGVSQNPRHKITKRGQNVTFRCDPISEHNRLYWYRQTLGQGPEFLTYFQNEAQLEKSRLLSDRFSAERPKGSFSTLEIQRTEQGDSAMYLCASSIQVAGELFFGEGSRLTVL.